Below, one T cell receptor (beta chain) is given with its context. Other DNA sequences in the sample encode the same CDR3. The sample is drawn from a study of shared clonotypes between healthy human individuals. Study information: Participating donors consisted of two women and a few men aged 18 to 49.

CD8 cells regarded as naive lacked CD45RO, were positively chosen for CCR7, and omitted terminally differentiated effector memory CD45RA+ cells. None of the donors, who were healthy HIV-negative adults, had recently had acute infections or vaccinations. Germline lookup yields CDR1 SGDLS and CDR2 YYNGEE. CDR3 length: 14 residues. Trimming took 2 bases from V and 0 from J, leaving 6 bases between them. The repertoire was sequenced with immunoSEQ multiplex PCR; TCRdb's copy has only in-frame clones and lacks some. The sample records 660,000 or so clones, approximately 96% being singletons. The chain carries TRBV9 and TRBJ1-3; D gene uncertain. This receptor was taken from a woman between 25 and 40 years old in good health. Sequenced input: naive CD8+ T cells sorted from blood. The CDR3, as DNA: TGTGCCAGCAGCGTGGACGGCTCTGGAAACACCATATATTTT. Its translation is CASSVDGSGNTIYF.